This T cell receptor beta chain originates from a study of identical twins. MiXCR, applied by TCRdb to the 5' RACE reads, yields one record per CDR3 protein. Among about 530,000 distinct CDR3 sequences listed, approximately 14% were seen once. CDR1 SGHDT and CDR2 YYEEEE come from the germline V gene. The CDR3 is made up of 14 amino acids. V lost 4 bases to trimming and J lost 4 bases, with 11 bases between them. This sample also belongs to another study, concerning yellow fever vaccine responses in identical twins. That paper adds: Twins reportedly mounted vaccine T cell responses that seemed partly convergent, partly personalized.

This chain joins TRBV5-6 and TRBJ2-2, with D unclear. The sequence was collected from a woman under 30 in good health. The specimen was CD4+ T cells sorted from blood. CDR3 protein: CASSSPIRTGELFF. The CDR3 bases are TGTGCCAGCAGCAGTCCTATCCGCACCGGGGAGCTGTTTTTT. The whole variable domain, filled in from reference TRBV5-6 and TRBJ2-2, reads DAGVTQSPTHLIKTRGQQVTLRCSPKSGHDTVSWYQQALGQGPQFIFQYYEEEERQRGNFPDRFSGHQFPNYSSELNVNALLLGDSALYLCASSSPIRTGELFFGEGSRLTVL.